Given below is one TCR beta chain in context. Its antigen is not known. Generated by immunoSEQ multiplex PCR, the TCRdb table keeps only in-frame clones and is missing some. The table shows 120,000 to 150,000 clones, with around 90% occurring only once. The sample comes from a study of T cell responses to AZD1222 COVID-19 vaccine. Findings and limits, study-wide: Sampling that yielded the repertoires occurred only after the peak T cell response. Unmutated variant regions are reportedly targeted by nearly half of spike-specific TCRs. White British people made up most donors, females outnumbered males, and clonal diversity was possibly underestimated.

Germline assignment: CDR1 SGHTA and CDR2 FQGNSA. CDR3 length: 14 residues. V was trimmed by 5 bases and J by 2 bases, leaving 10 bases between them. The sequence was obtained from an adult who received the MenACWY meningococcal vaccine as a control. This rearrangement joins TRBV7-2 to TRBJ1-3; D may be TRBD1 (5 bases). Sequencing used peripheral blood, obtained 28 days after the second dose of the MenACWY control vaccine. The CDR3 DNA is TGTGCCAGCAGCCCCCAGGGAACTGGAAACACCATATATTTT. Protein sequence: CASSPQGTGNTIYF.